This T cell receptor (beta chain) was captured in a study of early T cells in non-severe SARS-CoV-2 infection. Study-wide context: Chains were not paired, and sequencing was done on bulk RNA from unsorted whole blood. Study-level results: Matches to VDJdb favored anti-spike CD8 responses and missed private and CD4 specificities.

This clonotype appeared a few times. Antigen unknown. cDNA molecules, individually, were tagged with unique molecular identifiers. TCRdb re-derived calls from the 5' RACE reads in MiXCR, one entry per CDR3 protein. The sample has fewer than 75,000 distinct CDR3 sequences; more than 15% are singletons. Per the germline V gene, CDR1 is SGHDT and CDR2 is YYEEEE. V was shortened by 0 bases and J by 5 bases, with 11 bases between the two germline ends. The length of the CDR3 is 14 residues. The TCR comes from an adult who was a healthcare worker with PCR-confirmed SARS-CoV-2 infection or an uninfected control (not recorded which). This rearrangement joins TRBV5-6 to TRBJ2-5; TRBD1 is a possible D gene (5 bases). Sample: whole blood, taken at baseline. The CDR3 protein is CASSLVGVEETQYF. CDR3 nucleotides: TGTGCCAGCAGCTTGGTAGGGGTAGAGGAGACCCAGTACTTC.